The rows below give T cell receptor beta chains drawn from one sample of a study of control samples from healthy donors and cancer patients. Using immunoSEQ multiplex PCR, the repertoire was profiled, and TCRdb retains in-frame clones only, with some absent. The sample shows 50,000 to 70,000 clones, approximately 91% of them seen only once. Sequenced input: blood. The receptors stem from a man aged 50 or older in good health. Both conserved end residues are part of each CDR3. The D gene is left open where the match is weak. Size is omitted from some rows. Given values are once, few, many or a class for expanded clones.

TRBJ1-1,-,-,TRBV24-1,CATSDSRSMNTEAFF,TGTGCCACCAGTGATTCCCGATCCATGAACACTGAAGCTTTCTTT
TRBJ2-1,-,-,TRBV27,CASSLLARGGYNEQFF,TGTGCCAGCAGTTTACTAGCGAGGGGGGGGTACAATGAGCAGTTCTTC
TRBJ1-1,-,-,TRBV5-1,CASSQLGDEAFF,TGCGCCAGCAGCCAGCTTGGGGATGAAGCTTTCTTT
TRBJ2-7,TRBD1,few,TRBV28,CASRPTGATYEQYF,TGTGCCAGCAGACCGACAGGGGCCACCTACGAGCAGTACTTC
TRBJ2-1,TRBD2,-,TRBV3-1/TRBV3-2,CASSPIAGAGDEQFF,TGTGCCAGCAGCCCGATAGCGGGAGCCGGCGATGAGCAGTTCTTC
TRBJ1-4,-,once,TRBV24-1,CATSDPAQGNEKLFF,TGTGCCACCAGTGACCCTGCTCAGGGTAATGAAAAACTGTTTTTT
TRBJ1-1,-,-,TRBV20-1,CSASGVTEAFF,TGCAGTGCTTCGGGAGTCACTGAAGCTTTCTTT
TRBJ2-7,-,once,TRBV24-1,CATSSGQAGTYEQYF,TGTGCCACCAGTTCCGGACAGGCGGGGACCTACGAGCAGTACTTC
TRBJ1-1,-,-,TRBV6-5,CASSYGTNTEAFF,TGTGCCAGCAGTTACGGAACGAACACTGAAGCTTTCTTT
TRBJ1-4,-,-,TRBV25-1,CASSEGGLGEKLFF,TGTGCCAGCAGTGAGGGGGGCTTGGGGGAAAAACTGTTTTTT
TRBJ1-2,-,-,TRBV28,CASSFGINYGYTF,TGTGCCAGCAGTTTTGGAATTAACTATGGCTACACCTTC
TRBJ2-2,-,-,TRBV5-1,CASSVLTGSGELFF,TGCGCCAGCAGCGTACTAACAGGGTCCGGGGAGCTGTTTTTT
TRBJ1-1,TRBD1,few,TRBV7-8,CASSPGQGRGYTEAFF,TGTGCCAGCAGCCCCGGACAGGGTAGGGGTTACACTGAAGCTTTCTTT
TRBJ2-1,-,few,TRBV7-9,CASSPEGGPYNEQFF,TGTGCCAGCAGCCCCGAGGGGGGTCCCTACAATGAGCAGTTCTTC
TRBJ2-4,-,once,TRBV21-1,CASSKDRLGKNIQYF,TGTGCCAGCAGCAAGGATAGGTTAGGCAAAAACATTCAGTACTTC
TRBJ2-1,TRBD1,-,TRBV6-5,CASRPWTGDNEQFF,TGTGCCAGCAGACCTTGGACAGGAGACAATGAGCAGTTCTTC
TRBJ1-2,-,-,TRBV6-4,CASSDSNSYGYTF,TGTGCCAGCAGTGACTCAAACAGCTATGGCTACACCTTC
TRBJ1-4,TRBD1,-,TRBV19,CASSLQQGTNEKLFF,TGTGCCAGTAGTCTCCAACAGGGGACTAATGAAAAACTGTTTTTT